These 22 T cell receptor beta chains share one sample of origin, sequenced in a study of blood T cell repertoires in COVID-19. The data were produced by immunoSEQ multiplex PCR, yet TCRdb's version contains in-frame clones alone and is incomplete. The table lists roughly 150,000 clones, roughly nine tenths of them singletons. Sequencing used peripheral blood. The origin of the receptors is an older woman with active COVID-19.

The rearrangement joins TRBV27 to TRBJ2-1; possible D gene TRBD2, 6 bases. The V and J ends lost 5 bases and 9 bases respectively, with 17 bases between them. The CDR3 consists of 14 residues. Germline V CDR1 and CDR2: MNHEY, SMNVEV (reference sequence). CDR3 nucleotide sequence: TGTGCCAGCAGTCTGTGGAGGGAGAGGGGTGAGCAGTTCTTC. Its protein product is CASSLWRERGEQFF.

This clone has just a few counts. V and J are TRBV13 and TRBJ2-7, with 7 bases that match TRBD1. Looked up from germline, CDR1 is PRHDT and CDR2 is FYEKMQ (reference sequence). The junction had 13 bases not matched to a gene; V was cut back by 5 bases and J by 6 bases. The length of the CDR3 is 15 residues. Here the CDR3 reads CASSRTGALLPEQYF. In DNA, the CDR3 is TGTGCCAGCAGCCGTACAGGGGCGCTCCTGCCCGAGCAGTACTTC.

V and J are TRBV15 and TRBJ2-7; TRBD1 might be the D (6 bases). The CDR3 covers 14 residues. Trimming took off 3 bases at V and 5 bases at J, with 14 bases between the two ends. CDR1 and CDR2 (germline): LNHNV, YYDKDF (reference sequence). The CDR3 reads CATSRNRVPNEQYF. For the CDR3, the DNA is TGTGCCACCAGCAGGAACAGGGTTCCGAACGAGCAGTACTTC.

This rearrangement joins TRBV28 to TRBJ1-1; a weak D match, TRBD1 (5 bases). CDR3 length: 13 residues. Germline CDR1 reads MDHEN; CDR2 reads SYDVKM. With 6 bases removed from V and 2 bases from J, the gap between germline ends came to 10 bases. The DNA of the CDR3 is TGTGCCAGCAGCACTACAGGTAACACTGAAGCTTTCTTT. Translating it yields CASSTTGNTEAFF.

The chain recombines TRBV6-6 with TRBJ1-2, with TRBD1 identical over 9 bases. From germline, CDR1 is MNHNY and CDR2 SVGAGI (reference sequence). The CDR3 totals 12 residues. V shed 8 bases, J shed 7 bases, and the junction held 5 bases outside the gene matches. Written as DNA, the CDR3 is TGTGCCAGCTCCCGGACAGGGGTTGGCTACACCTTC. This codes for CASSRTGVGYTF.

V gene TRBV21-1 combines with J gene TRBJ1-1. TRBV21-1 represents a pseudogene. The CDR3 has 11 amino acids. In DNA, the CDR3 is TGTGCCGGTCCTTGCGACACTGAAGCTTTCTTT. Its protein product is CAGPCDTEAFF.

The rearrangement joins TRBV5-4 to TRBJ2-6, with TRBD1 matching 12 bases. This CDR3 is built from 18 residues. V was pared by 0 bases and J by 3 bases, with 4 bases of the junction left unmatched. CDR1 SGHNT and CDR2 YYREEE come from the germline V gene (reference sequence). CDR3 residues: CASSLAGQGAVGANVLTF. For the CDR3, the DNA is TGTGCCAGCAGCTTGGCGGGACAGGGGGCGGTTGGGGCCAACGTCCTGACTTTC. Variable domain in full (rest from reference TRBV5-4 and TRBJ2-6): ETGVTQSPTHLIKTRGQQVTLRCSSQSGHNTVSWYQQALGQGPQFIFQYYREEENGRGNFPPRFSGLQFPNYSSELNVNALELDDSALYLCASSLAGQGAVGANVLTFGAGSRLTVL.

V gene TRBV27 combines with J gene TRBJ2-1, with a tentative D call TRBD2 (6 bases). V dropped 7 bases and J dropped 3 bases, with 16 bases sitting between them. Germline V gene sequence: CDR1 MNHEY, CDR2 SMNVEV (reference sequence). The CDR3 is made up of 15 amino acids. CDR3 amino acids: CASTPPGASYNEQFF. The CDR3 nucleotides read TGTGCCAGCACCCCTCCGGGAGCAAGCTACAATGAGCAGTTCTTC.

The rearrangement links TRBV3-1 (or the pseudogene TRBV3-2) to TRBJ2-1; 12 nucleotides line up with TRBD2. The length of the CDR3 is 16 residues. The V segment lost 0 bases and the J segment 8 bases; nucleotides outside the gene matches: 5. Germline CDR1 LGHDT, CDR2 YNNKEL (reference sequence). The CDR3 bases are TGTGCCAGCAGCCAAGATCGGCTAGCGGGAGGGGATGAGCAGTTCTTC. Translated: CASSQDRLAGGDEQFF.

The V call is TRBV5-1, the J call TRBJ2-2; D possibly corresponds to TRBD1 (6 bases). There are 15 residues in the CDR3. In germline, CDR1 is SGHRS, CDR2 YFSETQ. Trimming took off 5 bases at V and 1 base at J, with 12 bases between the two ends. CDR3 nucleotides: TGCGCCAGCAGGTCGCAGGGGCTGAACACCGGGGAGCTGTTTTTT. Residues: CASRSQGLNTGELFF.

The DNA for the CDR3 is TGTGCCAGCTTCACAGCGGGAGGCCTGACCGGGGAGCTGTTTTTT. It is translated as CASFTAGGLTGELFF. J is TRBJ2-2 and V is TRBV5-4, with 9 bases lining up with TRBD2. From germline, CDR1 is SGHNT and CDR2 YYREEE (reference sequence). The CDR3 is made up of 15 amino acids. V lost 7 bases, J lost 5 bases, and 9 bases stayed unmatched.

The V gene is TRBV9, the J gene TRBJ1-2; D is unclear. Germline-derived CDR1 and CDR2 are SGDLS and YYNGEE. The CDR3 is 17 residues long. V was trimmed by 2 bases and J by 8 bases, leaving 25 bases between them. The CDR3 loop is CASSVRAPNRGVGGYTF. CDR3 sequence (DNA): TGTGCCAGCAGCGTGCGTGCCCCCAATCGGGGAGTCGGGGGCTACACCTTC. The full variable domain, with the rest looked up from reference TRBV9 and TRBJ1-2, is DSGVTQTPKHLITATGQRVTLRCSPRSGDLSVYWYQQSLDQGLQFLIQYYNGEERAKGNILERFSAQQFPDLHSELNLSSLELGDSALYFCASSVRAPNRGVGGYTFGSGTRLTVV.

Here the CDR3 DNA reads TGTGCCAGCAGGTTGGCAGGGGGAGGCTACGAGCAGTACTTC. Translating gives CASRLAGGGYEQYF. The chain recombines TRBV28 with TRBJ2-7; weak D call: TRBD1 (7 bases). The V end was cut by 6 bases, the J end by 3 bases, with 15 bases between. The CDR3 is 14 residues long. Germline-derived CDR1 and CDR2 are MDHEN and SYDVKM.

V gene TRBV5-4 combines with J gene TRBJ1-4; weak D call: TRBD1 (6 bases). Trimming removed 4 bases at V and 0 bases at J, with 13 bases between. Germline CDR1 reads SGHNT; CDR2 reads YYREEE (reference sequence). CDR3 length: 16 residues. The CDR3 sequence is CASSPDSSTTNEKLFF. The CDR3 region has the DNA TGTGCCAGCAGCCCGGACAGTTCGACAACTAATGAAAAACTGTTTTTT.

The V call is TRBV9, the J call TRBJ1-1, with D maybe TRBD1 (5 bases). CDR1 and CDR2 from the germline V gene are SGDLS and YYNGEE. V lost 4 bases, J lost 5 bases, and 18 bases lay in between. The CDR3 spans 15 residues. This chain's CDR3 is CASSHQQEISTEAFF. CDR3 in DNA: TGTGCCAGCAGCCACCAACAGGAGATATCTACTGAAGCTTTCTTT. The full variable domain, rest sourced from reference TRBV9 and TRBJ1-1, is DSGVTQTPKHLITATGQRVTLRCSPRSGDLSVYWYQQSLDQGLQFLIQYYNGEERAKGNILERFSAQQFPDLHSELNLSSLELGDSALYFCASSHQQEISTEAFFGQGTRLTVV.

V gene TRBV18 combines with J gene TRBJ1-6; TRBD1 aligns across 8 bases. The V segment lost 0 bases and the J segment 7 bases; nucleotides outside the gene matches: 5. Per germline, CDR1 KGHSH and CDR2 LQKENI. CDR3 length: 16 amino acids. Here the CDR3 reads CASSPPRQGKNSPLHF. CDR3 bases: TGTGCCAGCTCACCACCGCGACAGGGGAAAAATTCACCCCTCCACTTT.

The chain is built from TRBV16 and TRBJ1-1; 7 bases line up with TRBD1. CDR1 and CDR2 (germline): KGHSY, FQNENV. The J segment lost 10 bases and the V segment lost 2 bases, leaving 10 bases of the junction unmatched. The CDR3 is made up of 14 amino acids. This CDR3 is CASSQMIGGRRAFF. CDR3 DNA sequence: TGTGCCAGCAGCCAAATGATAGGGGGCCGGAGAGCTTTCTTT.

V gene TRBV6-2 or TRBV6-3 combines with J gene TRBJ2-7; D ambiguous. From germline, CDR1 is MNHEY and CDR2 SVGEGT. This CDR3 has 13 residues. With 0 bases removed from V and 4 bases from J, the gap between germline ends came to 7 bases. The CDR3 region has the DNA TGTGCCAGCAGTTACTCGGCCAGATACGAGCAGTACTTC. Residues: CASSYSARYEQYF.

The genes are TRBV7-9 and TRBJ2-1; possible D gene TRBD2, 5 bases. The V and J ends lost 5 bases and 2 bases respectively, with 10 bases between them. Germline V lookup: CDR1 SEHNR, CDR2 FQNEAQ (reference sequence). The CDR3 runs to 14 residues. The CDR3 loop is CASSISVAYNEQFF. CDR3 coding DNA: TGTGCCAGCAGCATTAGCGTTGCCTACAATGAGCAGTTCTTC.

The J gene is TRBJ1-6, the V gene TRBV3-1 (or the pseudogene TRBV3-2); 9 bases map to TRBD1. V was clipped by 1 base and J by 10 bases; unmatched bases: 20. The CDR3 runs to 20 residues. The germline CDR1 and CDR2 sequences are LGHDT and YNNKEL (reference sequence). In DNA, the CDR3 is TGTGCCAGCAGCCAAGTTCCCCAGGACGGACAGGACAGGGGTCGCTCACCCCTCCACTTT. Translated, it gives CASSQVPQDGQDRGRSPLHF.

The chain joins TRBV7-2 to TRBJ1-5; 8 bases agree with TRBD1. With V trimmed by 2 bases and J by 13 bases, 13 bases remained unmatched. CDR1 SGHTA and CDR2 FQGNSA come from the germline V gene. The CDR3 totals 15 residues. CDR3 nucleotides: TGTGCCAGCAGCTTAAAAGGACGAGACAGGGGTACTCAGCATTTT. It is translated as CASSLKGRDRGTQHF.

The V call is TRBV4-1, the J call TRBJ2-2; D not certain. Trimming removed 1 base from V and 2 bases from J, with 11 bases in between. The CDR3 covers 16 residues. Germline CDR1 and CDR2: MGHRA and YSYEKL. The CDR3: CASSQGRYSNTGELFF. CDR3 coding DNA: TGCGCCAGCAGCCAAGGAAGATACAGTAACACCGGGGAGCTGTTTTTT.